Presented here are 8 T cell receptor beta chains from one specimen sequenced in a study of T-cell reconstitution after alpha-beta-depleted transplantation in children. The TCRbeta library was prepared with unique molecular identifiers. TCRdb reprocessed the PCR reads with MiXCR, giving one entry per CDR3 protein. The top ten hold roughly 27% of the sample, which has about 980,000 distinct CDR3 sequences, about 29% seen once. Material: PBMCs, mostly from graft donor cells, obtained 360 days after TCRalphabeta/CD19-depleted stem cell transplant. All receptors come from a boy younger than two who had a stem cell transplant for SCID, so the T cells may come from the graft donor.

The V call is TRBV19, the J call TRBJ2-1; possibly TRBD2 for D (6 bases). Germline V gives CDR1 LNHDA, CDR2 SQIVND (reference sequence). V dropped 3 bases and J dropped 6 bases, with 15 bases sitting between them. The CDR3 sequence is 15 residues long. This CDR3 reads CASSIISSVGNEQFF. CDR3 bases: TGTGCCAGTAGTATTATCTCTAGCGTGGGCAATGAGCAGTTCTTC.

This clonotype was seen a few times. The chain is built from TRBV5-1 and TRBJ2-5, with D possibly being TRBD1 (5 bases). Trimming removed 3 bases from V and 5 bases from J, with 23 bases in between. Looked up from germline, CDR1 is SGHRS and CDR2 is YFSETQ. This CDR3 has 17 residues. The CDR3 loop is CASSWNRQSRSSETQYF. In DNA, the CDR3 is TGCGCCAGCAGCTGGAATCGACAGAGCAGGAGTTCGGAGACCCAGTACTTC.

V usage is TRBV7-2 and J usage is TRBJ2-2; D might be TRBD2 (5 bases). The CDR3 runs 15 residues. V shed 3 bases and J shed 5 bases, with 13 bases lying between them. Germline V CDR1 and CDR2: SGHTA, FQGNSA. In nucleotides, the CDR3 is TGTGCCAGCAGCTTTAACGGGGTCAGGACCGGGGAGCTGTTTTTT. This encodes CASSFNGVRTGELFF.

This clonotype has only a few counts. This may be a read error, as it is one base from a much larger clone. The chain has TRBV27 and TRBJ2-7; no clear D gene. Trimming removed 3 bases at V and 2 bases at J, with 8 bases between. CDR1 and CDR2 (germline): MNHEY, SMNVEV (reference sequence). CDR3 length: 13 residues. The CDR3 loop reads CASSLNGPYEQYF. CDR3 in DNA: TGTGCCAGCAGTTTGAACGGACCCTACGAGCAGTACTTC.

The chain uses TRBV4-2 and TRBJ2-2; 11 bases agree with TRBD2. Germline CDR1 LGHNA, CDR2 YNFKEQ. The CDR3 is 16 amino acids. The V and J ends lost 5 bases and 4 bases, in that order; junction bases with no gene match: 6. The CDR3, as DNA: TGTGCCAGCAGCTTGGCCGGGACTAGCGGCACCGGGGAGCTGTTTTTT. Its protein is CASSLAGTSGTGELFF.

The chain employs TRBV28 and TRBJ2-7; weak D call: TRBD2 (6 bases). The CDR3 consists of 15 residues. The germline gives CDR1 MDHEN, CDR2 SYDVKM. V was clipped by 6 bases and J by 2 bases, with 17 bases between them. CDR3 protein: CASRENRGLTYEQYF. As DNA, the CDR3 is TGTGCCAGCAGGGAAAACAGAGGACTAACCTACGAGCAGTACTTC.

This clonotype showed up just a few times. The chain has TRBV20-1 and TRBJ2-5; TRBD1 matches at 8 bases. CDR1 is DFQATT and CDR2 is SNEGSKA in the germline V gene (reference sequence). Trimming at V came to 5 bases and at J to 3 bases, leaving 5 bases not matched to a gene. CDR3 length: 13 residues. The CDR3 region is CSALDRVKETQYF. In DNA form, the CDR3 reads TGCAGTGCTCTGGACAGGGTAAAAGAGACCCAGTACTTC.

This clonotype was recorded a few times. The chain recombines TRBV10-3 with TRBJ2-1, with D possibly being TRBD2 (5 bases). The V gene's germline CDR1 is ENHRY and CDR2 SYGVKD. The CDR3 runs 13 residues. V dropped 0 bases and J dropped 10 bases, with 10 bases sitting between them. CDR3 region: CAISESSGREQFF. In DNA form, the CDR3 reads TGTGCCATCAGTGAGTCAAGCGGTCGGGAGCAGTTCTTC.